This TCR beta chain originates from a study of Graves' ophthalmopathy and Graves' hyperthyroidism. At the level of the study: Peripheral blood samples were taken at initial diagnosis, before any treatment.

This clonotype was recorded once. RNA transcripts provided the template for amplifying TCR beta CDR3 regions. Second-round multiplex PCR came after first-round RT-PCR with HTBI primers. TCRdb re-analysed the multiplex PCR reads in MiXCR, keeping a single row per CDR3 protein. The table lists more than 300,000 distinct CDR3 sequences, less than 20% of them singletons. Trimming shortened V by 5 bases and J by 1 base, and 8 bases separated the two germline ends. Germline CDR1 reads LNHNV; CDR2 reads YYDKDF (reference sequence). This CDR3 comprises 13 residues. Sequences were obtained from peripheral blood. This sequence originates from a woman aged 18-29 years with stable Graves' hyperthyroidism. The J gene is TRBJ1-1, the V gene TRBV15; D gene unclear. Here the CDR3 reads CATSSTANTEAFF. In DNA form, the CDR3 reads TGTGCCACCAGCTCAACAGCGAACACTGAAGCTTTCTTT.